A selection of T cell receptor beta chains follows, all from one sample in a study of blood T cells in healthy people across ages. Using its own MiXCR run on the 5' RACE reads, TCRdb lists one record per CDR3 protein. The sample includes 1.5 million to 2 million distinct CDR3 sequences, 49% of them seen just once. Sequenced sample: blood. The receptors were sampled from a woman aged 40-49 years in good health. CDR3s include the opening cysteine and the closing phenylalanine or tryptophan. A D gene is named only where the DNA matches it firmly. Clone sizes are given selectively: once, few, many, or a class where the clone is expanded.

TRBJ1-1 once TRBV3-1 NA CASSQSHFTEAFF TGTGCCAGCAGCCAATCTCATTTCACTGAAGCTTTCTTT
TRBJ2-3 NA TRBV20-1 TRBD1 CSASGTGRPMYF TGCAGTGCTTCTGGGACAGGACGGCCAATGTATTTT
TRBJ2-6 few TRBV7-2 NA CASSYPTGALDSGANVLTF TGTGCCAGCAGCTACCCGACAGGAGCATTAGACTCTGGGGCCAACGTCCTGACTTTC
TRBJ1-4 NA TRBV6-5 NA CASRLNRGKLFF TGTGCCAGCAGACTAAACCGGGGAAAACTGTTTTTT
TRBJ1-4 NA TRBV6-5 TRBD1 CASSYSGQDREKLFF TGTGCCAGCAGTTACTCAGGACAGGATCGTGAAAAACTGTTTTTT
TRBJ1-2 NA TRBV20-1 TRBD1 CSARPPWTGSGYTF TGCAGTGCTAGACCACCTTGGACAGGGAGTGGCTACACCTTC
TRBJ2-7 few TRBV25-1 NA CASSESSGSEQYF TGTGCCAGCAGTGAATCTTCGGGGTCCGAGCAGTACTTC
TRBJ2-7 NA TRBV7-2 TRBD1 CASSLAGRGRYEQYF TGTGCCAGCAGCTTAGCAGGCAGGGGGCGGTACGAGCAGTACTTC
TRBJ2-3 NA TRBV6-1 TRBD2 CASSNKAGGLTDTQYF TGTGCCAGCAGTAACAAAGCGGGGGGCCTTACTGATACGCAGTATTTT
TRBJ1-1 NA TRBV7-9 NA CASSLEDGLNTEAFF TGTGCCAGCAGCTTAGAGGACGGGTTGAACACTGAAGCTTTCTTT
TRBJ1-2 NA TRBV11-2 NA CASSSGHGYTF TGTGCCAGCAGCTCAGGTCATGGCTACACCTTC
TRBJ2-3 NA TRBV4-3 TRBD2 CASSQDPAGGPHTQYF TGCGCCAGCAGCCAAGATCCGGCGGGGGGGCCACATACGCAGTATTTT
TRBJ1-2 few TRBV6-5 NA CASSYHGTGQGYGYTF TGTGCCAGCAGTTACCATGGAACGGGGCAGGGCTATGGCTACACCTTC
TRBJ2-7 NA TRBV11-1 NA CASSRGDSKYEQYF TGTGCCAGCAGCCGCGGGGACAGCAAATACGAGCAGTACTTC
TRBJ2-1 NA TRBV5-1 NA CASNLGGVDPYNEQFF TGCGCCAGCAACCTAGGGGGAGTAGACCCCTACAATGAGCAGTTCTTC
TRBJ1-4 NA TRBV4-3 NA CASSQGLGWDEKLFF TGCGCCAGCAGCCAAGGTCTCGGATGGGATGAAAAACTGTTTTTT
TRBJ2-1 NA TRBV18 TRBD2 CASSPDQRGGRYNEQFF TGTGCCAGCTCACCAGATCAGCGGGGGGGGCGGTACAATGAGCAGTTCTTC
TRBJ2-3 NA TRBV5-5 NA CASSLDEGTDTQYF TGTGCCAGCAGCTTGGACGAGGGCACAGATACGCAGTATTTT
TRBJ1-1 NA TRBV20-1 TRBD1 CSAQDRGQNTEAFF TGCAGTGCCCAAGACAGGGGTCAGAACACTGAAGCTTTCTTT
TRBJ2-2 NA TRBV3-1 NA CASSQEPPRELFF TGTGCCAGCAGCCAAGAGCCCCCTAGGGAGCTGTTTTTT
TRBJ2-3 NA TRBV28 TRBD2 CASSIGTSGTDTQYF TGTGCCAGCTCCATCGGGACTAGCGGTACAGATACGCAGTATTTT
TRBJ2-7 NA TRBV15 TRBD1 CATSRSIGQGTYEQYF TGTGCCACCAGCCGTAGTATCGGACAGGGGACCTACGAGCAGTACTTC
TRBJ2-5 NA TRBV6-2/TRBV6-3 TRBD2 CASRQGLANLQETQYF TGTGCCAGCAGACAGGGACTAGCCAATTTACAAGAGACCCAGTACTTC
TRBJ2-1 NA TRBV11-2 TRBD2 CASSLTSAGGGSYNEQFF TGTGCCAGCAGCTTAACGTCGGCGGGGGGGGGCTCCTACAATGAGCAGTTCTTC
TRBJ2-5 NA TRBV7-2 NA CASSLRGGQAAYF TGTGCCAGCAGCTTAAGAGGGGGGCAGGCGGCGTACTTC